The rows below give T cell receptor beta chains drawn from one sample of a study of T-cell reconstitution after alpha-beta-depleted transplantation in children. From the PCR reads, TCRdb called clonotypes with MiXCR, one entry per CDR3 protein. The sample carries about 250,000 distinct CDR3 sequences, more than 20% recorded once. The source material was PBMCs, mostly from graft donor cells, sampled 360 days after TCRalphabeta/CD19-depleted stem cell transplant. Receptors originate from a female patient between 2 and 15 years old who had a stem cell transplant for congenital amegakaryocytic thrombocytopenia, so the T cells may come from the graft donor. Each CDR3 is given with its conserved first and last residue. The order of the fields is D gene, CDR3 length, V gene, clone size, J gene, CDR3 DNA, CDR3 protein. D genes are given only for firm matches. Not all rows give a size; the values are once, few, many and, for expanded clones, a class.

d_gene: .
len: 16
v_gene: TRBV7-2
abundance: .
j_gene: TRBJ2-7
CDR3nt: TGTGCCAGCAGCTTAGCGCTCGGGGTTTCTGGCTACGAGCAGTACTTC
CDR3aa: CASSLALGVSGYEQYF

d_gene: TRBD1
len: 17
v_gene: TRBV9
abundance: .
j_gene: TRBJ2-2
CDR3nt: TGTGCCAGCAGCGTTGGGTTGGGACAGGCGAACACCGGGGAGCTGTTTTTT
CDR3aa: CASSVGLGQANTGELFF

d_gene: .
len: 16
v_gene: TRBV5-1
abundance: few
j_gene: TRBJ2-2
CDR3nt: TGCGCCAGCAGCTTGGTCTGGGGCCGGAACACCGGGGAGCTGTTTTTT
CDR3aa: CASSLVWGRNTGELFF

d_gene: .
len: 16
v_gene: TRBV24-1
abundance: .
j_gene: TRBJ2-2
CDR3nt: TGTGCCACCAGTGATTTCACCCCGCGGCACACCGGGGAGCTGTTTTTT
CDR3aa: CATSDFTPRHTGELFF

d_gene: .
len: 13
v_gene: TRBV20-1
abundance: .
j_gene: TRBJ2-7
CDR3nt: TGCAGTGCTGAGGGGATTTCCCCCTACGAGCAGTACTTC
CDR3aa: CSAEGISPYEQYF

d_gene: TRBD2
len: 16
v_gene: TRBV20-1
abundance: .
j_gene: TRBJ2-1
CDR3nt: TGCAGTGCCACGCTAGCGGGGGGAAGCTCCTACAATGAGCAGTTCTTC
CDR3aa: CSATLAGGSSYNEQFF

d_gene: .
len: 13
v_gene: TRBV3-1
abundance: .
j_gene: TRBJ2-7
CDR3nt: TGTGCCAGCAGCCTCAGGAATTCCTACGAGCAGTACTTC
CDR3aa: CASSLRNSYEQYF

d_gene: TRBD2
len: 16
v_gene: TRBV18
abundance: .
j_gene: TRBJ2-3
CDR3nt: TGTGCCAGCTCACCACGTGCCGGGGGGGCCACAGATACGCAGTATTTT
CDR3aa: CASSPRAGGATDTQYF

d_gene: .
len: 13
v_gene: TRBV15
abundance: few
j_gene: TRBJ2-1
CDR3nt: TGTGCCACCAGCAGAGATCCCCGGGAGCTGGCGTTCTTC
CDR3aa: CATSRDPRELAFF

d_gene: .
len: 16
v_gene: TRBV9
abundance: few
j_gene: TRBJ2-1
CDR3nt: TGTGCCAGCAGCGTAGTTGACAGGAGCTCCTACAATGAGCAGTTCTTC
CDR3aa: CASSVVDRSSYNEQFF

d_gene: .
len: 14
v_gene: TRBV12-3/TRBV12-4
abundance: many
j_gene: TRBJ2-1
CDR3nt: TGTGCCACGGCATCTCGCGAGCGATACAATGAGCAGTTCTTC
CDR3aa: CATASRERYNEQFF

d_gene: .
len: 13
v_gene: TRBV5-1
abundance: many
j_gene: TRBJ1-1
CDR3nt: TGTGCCAGCAGTTTAGGGGGGAACACTGAAGCTTTCTTC
CDR3aa: CASSLGGNTEAFF

d_gene: TRBD2
len: 15
v_gene: TRBV7-3
abundance: few
j_gene: TRBJ2-7
CDR3nt: TGTGCCAGCAGCCCCCGGACTAGCACACTTAACGAGCAGTACTTC
CDR3aa: CASSPRTSTLNEQYF

d_gene: .
len: 15
v_gene: TRBV10-3
abundance: .
j_gene: TRBJ2-5
CDR3nt: TGTGCCATCAGAGGCGGGACCCAGAGCGGGGAGACCCAGTACTTC
CDR3aa: CAIRGGTQSGETQYF

d_gene: TRBD1
len: 14
v_gene: TRBV12-3/TRBV12-4
abundance: .
j_gene: TRBJ1-1
CDR3nt: TGTGCCAGCAGCGGGACAGGTGGTAACACTGAAGCTTTCTTT
CDR3aa: CASSGTGGNTEAFF

d_gene: .
len: 18
v_gene: TRBV9
abundance: few
j_gene: TRBJ2-3
CDR3nt: TGTGCCAGCAGCCCCCGAGGTGTTGCGGGGGCGCACACAGATACGCAGTATTTT
CDR3aa: CASSPRGVAGAHTDTQYF

d_gene: .
len: 16
v_gene: TRBV4-2
abundance: few
j_gene: TRBJ1-2
CDR3nt: TGTGCCAGCAGCCAAGATTGGGCACAAACTAACTATGGCTACACCTTC
CDR3aa: CASSQDWAQTNYGYTF

d_gene: .
len: 15
v_gene: TRBV28
abundance: few
j_gene: TRBJ2-1
CDR3nt: TGTGCCAGCAGCCAAAGATATGTCTCCTACAATGAGCAGTTCTTC
CDR3aa: CASSQRYVSYNEQFF

d_gene: .
len: 18
v_gene: TRBV4-1
abundance: once
j_gene: TRBJ1-6
CDR3nt: TGCGCCAGCAGCCAAGAAAGAACAGCCAGCTCCTATAATTCACCCCTCCACTTT
CDR3aa: CASSQERTASSYNSPLHF

d_gene: .
len: 12
v_gene: TRBV20-1
abundance: many
j_gene: TRBJ2-3
CDR3nt: TGCAGTGCTAGACTTGACCCCAGATCGCAGTATTTT
CDR3aa: CSARLDPRSQYF

d_gene: .
len: 15
v_gene: TRBV3-1
abundance: .
j_gene: TRBJ2-7
CDR3nt: TGTGCCAGCAGCCCCGGGCGCGACGCAGTCTACGAGCAGTACTTC
CDR3aa: CASSPGRDAVYEQYF

d_gene: TRBD1
len: 14
v_gene: TRBV4-1
abundance: .
j_gene: TRBJ2-2
CDR3nt: TGCGCCAGCAGCCAAGGACAGGGCACCGGGGAGCTGTTTTTT
CDR3aa: CASSQGQGTGELFF

d_gene: TRBD2
len: 14
v_gene: TRBV20-1
abundance: .
j_gene: TRBJ2-7
CDR3nt: TGCAGTGCGAATGACAGACCCGAGCGGGGCGAGCAGTACTTC
CDR3aa: CSANDRPERGEQYF

d_gene: .
len: 16
v_gene: TRBV3-1
abundance: .
j_gene: TRBJ2-7
CDR3nt: TGTGCCAGCAGCCAAGCGCAGCGGGACAGAACCTACGAGCAGTACTTC
CDR3aa: CASSQAQRDRTYEQYF

d_gene: TRBD1
len: 14
v_gene: TRBV12-3/TRBV12-4
abundance: .
j_gene: TRBJ1-1
CDR3nt: TGTGCCAGCATGGATCGACAGGGCAGGACTGAAGCTTTCTTT
CDR3aa: CASMDRQGRTEAFF

d_gene: .
len: 16
v_gene: TRBV14
abundance: few
j_gene: TRBJ2-1
CDR3nt: TGTGCCAGCAGCCTCGGGACTTCATACTCCTACAATGAGCAGTTCTTC
CDR3aa: CASSLGTSYSYNEQFF

d_gene: TRBD1
len: 14
v_gene: TRBV4-1
abundance: many
j_gene: TRBJ1-2
CDR3nt: TGCGCCAGCAGCCAAGTAGTAAGGGGGCACGGCTACACCTTC
CDR3aa: CASSQVVRGHGYTF

d_gene: .
len: 12
v_gene: TRBV6-4
abundance: .
j_gene: TRBJ1-1
CDR3nt: TGTGCCAGCAGTGTGAGGGACCGTGGTGCTTTCTTT
CDR3aa: CASSVRDRGAFF

d_gene: TRBD2
len: 16
v_gene: TRBV7-8
abundance: .
j_gene: TRBJ2-1
CDR3nt: TGTGCCAGCAGCTTGCCTTGGGAGGGAGGGCCTTATGAGCAGTTCTTC
CDR3aa: CASSLPWEGGPYEQFF

d_gene: TRBD2
len: 16
v_gene: TRBV7-2
abundance: .
j_gene: TRBJ2-3
CDR3nt: TGTGCCAGCAGCATCCCTGGACTAGGGGTCACAGATACGCAGTATTTT
CDR3aa: CASSIPGLGVTDTQYF

d_gene: .
len: 11
v_gene: TRBV6-6
abundance: few
j_gene: TRBJ2-5
CDR3nt: TGTGCCAGCAGTAACCTTGAGACCCAGTACTTC
CDR3aa: CASSNLETQYF

d_gene: .
len: 13
v_gene: TRBV20-1
abundance: .
j_gene: TRBJ2-1
CDR3nt: TGCAGTGCAAGAGACACAGGGAGCAATGAGCAGTTCTTC
CDR3aa: CSARDTGSNEQFF

d_gene: .
len: 14
v_gene: TRBV20-1
abundance: few
j_gene: TRBJ1-1
CDR3nt: TGCAGTGCTAGGTTGGGGGGGACGAACACTGAAGCTTTCTTT
CDR3aa: CSARLGGTNTEAFF

d_gene: .
len: 12
v_gene: TRBV6-2/TRBV6-3
abundance: .
j_gene: TRBJ2-7
CDR3nt: TGTGCCAGCAGACAGACAATCTACGAGCAGTACTTC
CDR3aa: CASRQTIYEQYF

d_gene: TRBD2
len: 15
v_gene: TRBV3-1
abundance: .
j_gene: TRBJ2-7
CDR3nt: TGTGCCAGCAGCCAAGAGGACAGCGGGAGGTACGAGCAGTACTTC
CDR3aa: CASSQEDSGRYEQYF

d_gene: .
len: 16
v_gene: TRBV15
abundance: few
j_gene: TRBJ2-5
CDR3nt: TGTGCCACCAGCAGAGACGCTGACGGCCACCAAGAGACCCAGTACTTC
CDR3aa: CATSRDADGHQETQYF